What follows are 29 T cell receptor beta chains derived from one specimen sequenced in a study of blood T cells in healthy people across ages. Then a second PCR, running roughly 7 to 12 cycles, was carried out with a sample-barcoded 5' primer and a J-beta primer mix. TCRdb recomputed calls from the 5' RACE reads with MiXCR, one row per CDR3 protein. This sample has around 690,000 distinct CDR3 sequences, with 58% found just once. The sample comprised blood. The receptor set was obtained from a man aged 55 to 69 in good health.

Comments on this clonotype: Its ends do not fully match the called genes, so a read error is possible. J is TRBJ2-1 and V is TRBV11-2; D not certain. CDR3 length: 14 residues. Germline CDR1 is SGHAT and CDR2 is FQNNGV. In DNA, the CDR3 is TGTGCCAGCAGCTTTTATCGCGGCGTCAATGAGCGGTTCTTC. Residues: CASSFYRGVNERFF.

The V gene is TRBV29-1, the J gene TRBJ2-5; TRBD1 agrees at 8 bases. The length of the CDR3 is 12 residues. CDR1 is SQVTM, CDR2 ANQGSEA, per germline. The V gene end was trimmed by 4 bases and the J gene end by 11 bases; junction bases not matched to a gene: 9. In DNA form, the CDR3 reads TGCAGCGTTGTAACGACAGGGGACCAGCAGTACTTC. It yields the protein CSVVTTGDQQYF. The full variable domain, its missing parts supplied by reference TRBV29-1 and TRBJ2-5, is SAVISQKPSRDICQRGTSLTIQCQVDSQVTMMFWYRQQPGQSLTLIATANQGSEATYESGFVIDKFPISRPNLTFSTLTVSNMSPEDSSIYLCSVVTTGDQQYFGPGTRLLVL.

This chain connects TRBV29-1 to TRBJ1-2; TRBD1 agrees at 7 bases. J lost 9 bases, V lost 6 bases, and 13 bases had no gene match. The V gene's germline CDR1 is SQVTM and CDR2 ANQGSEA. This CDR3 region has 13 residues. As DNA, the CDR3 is TGCAGCGTCGGGACAGACCTATCGCGTAGCTACACCTTC. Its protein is CSVGTDLSRSYTF.

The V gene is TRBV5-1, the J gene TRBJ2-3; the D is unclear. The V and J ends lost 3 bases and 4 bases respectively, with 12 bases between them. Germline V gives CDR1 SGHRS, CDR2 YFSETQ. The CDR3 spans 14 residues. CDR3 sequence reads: CASSSRTDPDTQYF. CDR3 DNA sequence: TGCGCCAGCAGCTCACGGACGGACCCAGATACGCAGTATTTT.

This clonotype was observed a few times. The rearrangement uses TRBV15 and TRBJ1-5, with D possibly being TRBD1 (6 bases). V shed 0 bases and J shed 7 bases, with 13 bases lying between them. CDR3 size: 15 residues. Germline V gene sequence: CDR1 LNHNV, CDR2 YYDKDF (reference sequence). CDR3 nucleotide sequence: TGTGCCACCAGCAGAGATCTTGTGGGGGCCCAGCCCCAGCATTTT. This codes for CATSRDLVGAQPQHF.

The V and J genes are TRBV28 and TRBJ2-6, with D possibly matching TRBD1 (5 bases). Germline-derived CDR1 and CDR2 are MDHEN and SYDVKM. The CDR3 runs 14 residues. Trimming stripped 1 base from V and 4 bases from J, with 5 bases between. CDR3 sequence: CASSLYRGANVLTF. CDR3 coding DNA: TGTGCCAGCAGTTTATACAGGGGGGCCAACGTCCTGACTTTC.

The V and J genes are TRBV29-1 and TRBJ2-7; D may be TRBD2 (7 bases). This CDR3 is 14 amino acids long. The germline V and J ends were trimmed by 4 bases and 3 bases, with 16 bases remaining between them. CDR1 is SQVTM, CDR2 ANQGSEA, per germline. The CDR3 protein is CSVVGRGHFYEQYF. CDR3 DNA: TGCAGCGTTGTGGGGAGGGGACACTTCTACGAGCAGTACTTC.

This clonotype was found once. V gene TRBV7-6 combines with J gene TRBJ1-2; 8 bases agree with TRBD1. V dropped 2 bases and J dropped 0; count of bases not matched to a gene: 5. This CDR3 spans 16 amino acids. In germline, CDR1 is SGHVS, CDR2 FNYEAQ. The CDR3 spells CASSLYQGAANYGYTF. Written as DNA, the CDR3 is TGTGCCAGCAGCTTATATCAGGGGGCGGCTAACTATGGCTACACCTTC.

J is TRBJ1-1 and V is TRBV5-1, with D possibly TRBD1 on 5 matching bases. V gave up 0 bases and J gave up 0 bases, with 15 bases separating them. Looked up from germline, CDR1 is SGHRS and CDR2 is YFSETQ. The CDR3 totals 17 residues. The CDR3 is CASSLAGAAVMNTEAFF. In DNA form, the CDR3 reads TGCGCCAGCAGCTTGGCTGGGGCAGCTGTAATGAACACTGAAGCTTTCTTT.

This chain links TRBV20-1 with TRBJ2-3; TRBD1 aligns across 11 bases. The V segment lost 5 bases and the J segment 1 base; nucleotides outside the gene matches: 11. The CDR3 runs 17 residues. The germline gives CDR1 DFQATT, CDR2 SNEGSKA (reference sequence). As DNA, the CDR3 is TGCAGTGCTCGTCGGACAGGGGGCGGGGTGGGCACAGATACGCAGTATTTT. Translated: CSARRTGGGVGTDTQYF.

This CDR3 is CASSQGGSIQYF. CDR3 nucleotides: TGTGCCAGCAGCCAAGGGGGTAGCATTCAGTACTTC. V is TRBV3-1 and J is TRBJ2-4; the D is unclear. CDR3 size: 12 residues. CDR1 is LGHDT and CDR2 is YNNKEL in the germline V gene (reference sequence). Trimming removed 1 base at V and 9 bases at J, with 7 bases between.

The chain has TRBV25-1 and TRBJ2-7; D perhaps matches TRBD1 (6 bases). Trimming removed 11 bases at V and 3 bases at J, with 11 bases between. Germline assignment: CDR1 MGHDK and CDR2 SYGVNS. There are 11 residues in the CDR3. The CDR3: CAAGQNYEQYF. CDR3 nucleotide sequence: TGTGCCGCTGGACAGAACTACGAGCAGTACTTC.

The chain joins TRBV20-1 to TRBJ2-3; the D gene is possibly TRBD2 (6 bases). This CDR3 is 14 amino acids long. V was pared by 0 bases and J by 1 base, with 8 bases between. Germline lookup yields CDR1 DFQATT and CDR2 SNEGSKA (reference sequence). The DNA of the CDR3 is TGCAGTGCTAGAGAAGCTAGCGGCACAGATACGCAGTATTTT. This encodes CSAREASGTDTQYF.

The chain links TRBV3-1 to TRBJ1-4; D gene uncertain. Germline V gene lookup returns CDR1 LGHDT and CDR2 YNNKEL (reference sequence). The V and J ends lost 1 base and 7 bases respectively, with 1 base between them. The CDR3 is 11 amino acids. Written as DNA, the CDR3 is TGTGCCAGCAGCCAAGGTGAAAAACTGTTTTTT. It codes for CASSQGEKLFF.

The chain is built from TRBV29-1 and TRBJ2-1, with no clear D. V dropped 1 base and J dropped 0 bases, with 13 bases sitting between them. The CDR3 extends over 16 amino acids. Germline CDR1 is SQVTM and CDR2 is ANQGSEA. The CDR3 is CSVEVWAPSSYNEQFF. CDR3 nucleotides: TGCAGCGTTGAAGTATGGGCGCCCAGCTCCTACAATGAGCAGTTCTTC.

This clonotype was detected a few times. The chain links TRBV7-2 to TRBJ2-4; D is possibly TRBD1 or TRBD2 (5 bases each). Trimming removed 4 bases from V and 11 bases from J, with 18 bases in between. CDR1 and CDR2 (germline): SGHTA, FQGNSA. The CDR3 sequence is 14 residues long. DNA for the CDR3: TGTGCCAGCAGCTATCGGGACCTTTTCCCCTTTCAGTACTTC. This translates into CASSYRDLFPFQYF. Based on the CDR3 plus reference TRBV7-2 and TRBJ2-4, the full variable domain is GAGVSQSPSNKVTEKGKDVELRCDPISGHTALYWYRQSLGQGLEFLIYFQGNSAPDKSGLPSDRFSAERTGGSVSTLTIQRTQQEDSAVYLCASSYRDLFPFQYFGAGTRLSVL.

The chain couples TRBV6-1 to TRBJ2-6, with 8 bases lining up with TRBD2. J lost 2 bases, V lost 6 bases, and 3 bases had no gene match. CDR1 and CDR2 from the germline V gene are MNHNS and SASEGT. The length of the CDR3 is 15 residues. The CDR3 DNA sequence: TGTGCCAGCAGAGCGGGGGCGACTGGGGCCAACGTCCTGACTTTC. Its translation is CASRAGATGANVLTF.

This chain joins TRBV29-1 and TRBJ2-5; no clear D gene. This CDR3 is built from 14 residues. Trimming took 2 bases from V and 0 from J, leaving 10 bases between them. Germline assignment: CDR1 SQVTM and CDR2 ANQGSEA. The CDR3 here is CSVEPYSNQETQYF. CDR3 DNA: TGCAGCGTTGAACCGTATAGTAACCAAGAGACCCAGTACTTC.

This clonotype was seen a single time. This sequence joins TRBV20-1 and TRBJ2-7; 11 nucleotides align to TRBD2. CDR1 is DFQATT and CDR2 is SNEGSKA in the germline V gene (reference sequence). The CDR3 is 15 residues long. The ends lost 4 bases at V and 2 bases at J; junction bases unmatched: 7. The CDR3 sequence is CSANLGTSGTYEQYF. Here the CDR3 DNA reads TGCAGTGCTAATTTAGGGACTAGCGGAACCTACGAGCAGTACTTC.

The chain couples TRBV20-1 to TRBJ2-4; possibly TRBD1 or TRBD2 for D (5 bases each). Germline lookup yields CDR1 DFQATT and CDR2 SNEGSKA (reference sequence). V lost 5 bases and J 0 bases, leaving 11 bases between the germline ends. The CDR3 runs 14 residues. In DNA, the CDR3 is TGCAGTGCTCAGGGACGGATAGCCAAAAACATTCAGTACTTC. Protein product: CSAQGRIAKNIQYF.

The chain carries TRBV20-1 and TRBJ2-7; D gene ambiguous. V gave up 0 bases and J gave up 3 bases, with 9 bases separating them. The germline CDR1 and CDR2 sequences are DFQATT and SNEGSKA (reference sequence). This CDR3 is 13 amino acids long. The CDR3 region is CSARDRQIYEQYF. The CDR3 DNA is TGCAGTGCTAGAGATCGTCAGATCTACGAGCAGTACTTC.

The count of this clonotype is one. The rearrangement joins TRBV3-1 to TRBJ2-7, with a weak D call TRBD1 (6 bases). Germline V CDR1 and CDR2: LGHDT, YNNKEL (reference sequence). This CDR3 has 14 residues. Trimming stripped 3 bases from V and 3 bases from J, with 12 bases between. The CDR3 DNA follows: TGTGCCAGCAGCCAGGACAGTGCACTCTACGAGCAGTACTTC. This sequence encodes CASSQDSALYEQYF.

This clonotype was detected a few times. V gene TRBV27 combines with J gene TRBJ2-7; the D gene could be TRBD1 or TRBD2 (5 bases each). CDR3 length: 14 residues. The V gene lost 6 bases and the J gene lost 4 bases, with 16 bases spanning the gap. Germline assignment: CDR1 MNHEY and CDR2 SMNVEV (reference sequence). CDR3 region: CASRARVGEYEQYF. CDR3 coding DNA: TGTGCCAGCAGGGCCAGGGTGGGGGAGTACGAGCAGTACTTC.

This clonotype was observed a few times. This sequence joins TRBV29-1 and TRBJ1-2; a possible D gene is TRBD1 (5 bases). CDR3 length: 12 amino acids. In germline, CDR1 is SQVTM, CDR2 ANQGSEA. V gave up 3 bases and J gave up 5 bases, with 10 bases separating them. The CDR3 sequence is CSVDMTVYGYTF. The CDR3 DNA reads TGCAGCGTTGATATGACAGTTTATGGCTACACCTTC.

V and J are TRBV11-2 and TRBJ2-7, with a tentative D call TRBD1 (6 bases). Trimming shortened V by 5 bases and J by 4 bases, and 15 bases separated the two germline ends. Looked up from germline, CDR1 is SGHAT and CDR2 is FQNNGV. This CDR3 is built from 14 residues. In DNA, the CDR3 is TGTGCCAGCAGCACAGGGTTCCCTTTATACGAGCAGTACTTC. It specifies CASSTGFPLYEQYF. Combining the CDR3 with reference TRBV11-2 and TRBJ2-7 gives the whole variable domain EAGVAQSPRYKIIEKRQSVAFWCNPISGHATLYWYQQILGQGPKLLIQFQNNGVVDDSQLPKDRFSAERLKGVDSTLKIQPAKLEDSAVYLCASSTGFPLYEQYFGPGTRLTVT.

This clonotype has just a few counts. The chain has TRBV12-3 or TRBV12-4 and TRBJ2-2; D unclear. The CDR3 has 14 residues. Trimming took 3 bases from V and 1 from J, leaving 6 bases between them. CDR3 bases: TGTGCCAGCAGTTTGCTAGGGAACACCGGGGAGCTGTTTTTT. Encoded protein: CASSLLGNTGELFF.

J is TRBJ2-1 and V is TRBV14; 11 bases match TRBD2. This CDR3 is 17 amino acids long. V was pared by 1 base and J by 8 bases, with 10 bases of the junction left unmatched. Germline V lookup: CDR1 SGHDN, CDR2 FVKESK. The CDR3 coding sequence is TGTGCCAGCAGCCAAGGGACTAGCGGGCCACGGGTGGATGAGCAGTTCTTC. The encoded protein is CASSQGTSGPRVDEQFF.

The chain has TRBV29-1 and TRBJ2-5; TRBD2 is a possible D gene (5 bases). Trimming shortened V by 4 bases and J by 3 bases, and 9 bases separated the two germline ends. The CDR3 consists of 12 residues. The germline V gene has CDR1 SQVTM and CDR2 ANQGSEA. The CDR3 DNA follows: TGCAGCGTTGCCGGGGTGGAAGAGACCCAGTACTTC. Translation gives CSVAGVEETQYF.

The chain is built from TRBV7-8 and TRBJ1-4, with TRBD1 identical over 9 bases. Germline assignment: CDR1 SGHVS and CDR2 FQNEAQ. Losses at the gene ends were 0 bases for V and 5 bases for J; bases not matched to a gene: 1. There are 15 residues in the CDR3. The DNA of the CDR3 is TGTGCCAGCAGCTTAGCGACAGGGGGAAATGAAAAACTGTTTTTT. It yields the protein CASSLATGGNEKLFF.